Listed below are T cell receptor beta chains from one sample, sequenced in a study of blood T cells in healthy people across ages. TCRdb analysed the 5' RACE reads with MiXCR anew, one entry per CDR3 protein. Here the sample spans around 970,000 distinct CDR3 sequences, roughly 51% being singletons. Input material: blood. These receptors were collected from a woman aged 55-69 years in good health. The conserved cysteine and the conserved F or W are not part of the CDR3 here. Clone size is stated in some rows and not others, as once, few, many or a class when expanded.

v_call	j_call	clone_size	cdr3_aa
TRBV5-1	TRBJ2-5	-	ASSHEENRGRWETQY
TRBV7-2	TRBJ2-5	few	ASSLAAGEGETQY
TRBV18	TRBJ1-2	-	ASSPPSRDGYT
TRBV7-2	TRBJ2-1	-	ASSLGVAGVTEQF
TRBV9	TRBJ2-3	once	ASSVAHPPDTQY
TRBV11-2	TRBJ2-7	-	ASSRFRTGMNYEQY
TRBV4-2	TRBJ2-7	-	ASSLDSGTAYEQY
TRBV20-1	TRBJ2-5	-	SASEGGGFNEQY
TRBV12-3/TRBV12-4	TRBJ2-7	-	ASSLVQDGTYEQY
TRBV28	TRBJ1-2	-	ASKGQPYYGYT
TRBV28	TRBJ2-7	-	ASSSLPGVYEQY
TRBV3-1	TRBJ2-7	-	ASSQMPRTVYEQY
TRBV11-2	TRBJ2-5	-	ASSYGSSGRETQY
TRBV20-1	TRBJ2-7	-	SASLIGTDSTSGYEQY
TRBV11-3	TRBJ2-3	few	ASSSRTGGKDTQY
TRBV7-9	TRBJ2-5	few	ASSSRGLAGGETQY
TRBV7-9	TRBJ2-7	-	ASSPETKTLEPYEQY
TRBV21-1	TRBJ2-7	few	ASSKNPRQGAHEQY
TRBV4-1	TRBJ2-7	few	ASSQNGGTGRLTYEQY
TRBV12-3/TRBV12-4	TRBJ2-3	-	ASSPTSGARTDTQY
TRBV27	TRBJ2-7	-	ANSNRLLEQY
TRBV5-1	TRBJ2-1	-	ASSPPGLADLSYNEQF
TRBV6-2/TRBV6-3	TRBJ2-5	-	ASSRGLAGDGSRETQY
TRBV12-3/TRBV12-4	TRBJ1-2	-	ASRSAELWGVGYGYT
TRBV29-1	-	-	SVSPGYGHEQY
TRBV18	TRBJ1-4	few	ASSPYPDSLVELF
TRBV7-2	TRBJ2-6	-	ASSYSFTIRSSGANVLT
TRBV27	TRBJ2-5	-	ASSHMWRATYQETQY
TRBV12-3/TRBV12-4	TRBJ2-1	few	ASSLARLAGAYNEQF
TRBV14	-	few	ASSQVGRASVDEQY
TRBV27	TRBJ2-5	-	ASAPVGQETQY
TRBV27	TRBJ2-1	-	ASSYTGTSSYNEQF
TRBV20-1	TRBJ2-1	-	SARLARHYNEQF
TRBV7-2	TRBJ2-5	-	ASSLGLAGTTREQY
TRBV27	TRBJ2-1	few	ASRLASGRVGSYNEQF
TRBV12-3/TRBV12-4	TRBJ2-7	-	ASSQEPIWDRGNYEQY
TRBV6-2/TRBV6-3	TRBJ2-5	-	AGPNAGGKY
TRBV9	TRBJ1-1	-	ASSGGTALEAF
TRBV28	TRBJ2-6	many	ASSLPGSGANVLT
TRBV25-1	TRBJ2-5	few	ASSEYVGKETQY
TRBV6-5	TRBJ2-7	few	ASSDMRLRSYEQY
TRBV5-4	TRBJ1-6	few	ASTSRQTNSPLH
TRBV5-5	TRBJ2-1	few	ASSLMLAGGSYNEQF
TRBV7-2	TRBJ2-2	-	ASSSGTSGAGGELF
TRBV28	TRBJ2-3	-	AGRPGRSTDTQY
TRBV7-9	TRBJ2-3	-	ASSLGGDRGIAETQY
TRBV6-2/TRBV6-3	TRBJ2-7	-	ASSYSLGGSYYEQY
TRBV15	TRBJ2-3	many	ATSRDRRTLHTDTQY
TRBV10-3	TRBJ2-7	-	AISGTDYSYEQY
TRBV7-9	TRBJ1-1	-	ASSARRGTGAKNTEAF
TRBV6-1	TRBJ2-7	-	ASSNRDYQLSYEQY
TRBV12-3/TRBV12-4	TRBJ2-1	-	ASSPVTGHGSNEQF